This entry is about one T cell receptor beta chain. The antigen is not known. This sample was taken from a study of cytomegalovirus exposure and HLA in healthy donors. Findings and caveats of the study: An analysis was carried out later, and it reportedly showed fewer N-insertions in an Asian-associated ancestry cluster than the 666-donor mean.

The V end was cut by 0 bases, the J end by 1 base, with 21 bases between. The CDR3 extends over 18 amino acids. Germline CDR1 GTSNPN, CDR2 SVGIG (reference sequence). PCR was performed using 60 Vbeta and 13 Jbeta primers. This table comes from immunoSEQ multiplex PCR, and its TCRdb copy is limited to in-frame clones, with some not included. The profile shows roughly 200,000 clones, 70% to 80% of them singletons. The sample consisted of PBMCs. The sequence was collected from a man aged 60 to 69 in good health and CMV-seronegative. The rearrangement links TRBV30 to TRBJ2-5; possible D gene TRBD2, 6 bases. The CDR3 reads CAWSVLRRELALQETQYF. In DNA form, the CDR3 reads TGTGCCTGGAGTGTACTACGGCGAGAACTAGCACTCCAAGAGACCCAGTACTTC. Full variable domain (remainder filled in from reference TRBV30 and TRBJ2-5): SQTIHQWPATLVQPVGSPLSLECTVEGTSNPNLYWYRQAAGRGLQLLFYSVGIGQISSEVPQNLSASRPQDRQFILSSKKLLLSDSGFYLCAWSVLRRELALQETQYFGPGTRLLVL.